A selection of T cell receptor beta chains follows, all from one sample in a study of OX40 agonist ivuxolimab in advanced cancers. Here immunoSEQ multiplex PCR was the method, and the copy in TCRdb shows in-frame clones only, minus some. The sample yields about 74,000 clones, 88% seen once. The sequencing here drew on CD4+ or CD8+ T cells sorted from blood, taken in a trial of the OX40 agonist ivuxolimab. These receptors were collected from an adult with an advanced solid tumor such as melanoma, head and neck, liver or kidney cancer. The CDR3 runs from the conserved cysteine through the conserved F or W. A D gene is named only where the DNA matches it firmly. The listing skips clone size in some rows; elsewhere it reads once, few, many or a size class.

CDR3 length	J gene	V gene	D gene	clone size	CDR3 DNA	CDR3 protein
14	TRBJ2-2	TRBV30	TRBD1	.	TGTGCCTGGATCCGACAGGGGGCCGCCGGGGAGCTGTTTTTT	CAWIRQGAAGELFF
13	TRBJ2-2	TRBV7-3	.	once	TGTGCCAGCAGCTTAAACCCGGACCGGGAGCTGTTTTTT	CASSLNPDRELFF
16	TRBJ2-7	TRBV5-8	TRBD1	.	TGTGCCAGCAAGGGACAGTGGTTATTAGGCTCCTACGAGCAGTACTTC	CASKGQWLLGSYEQYF
11	TRBJ2-1	TRBV28	.	.	TGTGCCAGCAGGACCCTAGGTGAGCAGTTCTTC	CASRTLGEQFF
16	TRBJ2-1	TRBV7-2	TRBD2	.	TGTGCCAGCAGCTTATCGAGCGGGAGGGCCGTGGATGAGCAGTTCTTC	CASSLSSGRAVDEQFF
14	TRBJ2-1	TRBV30	.	.	TGTGCCTGGAGGCTCGCGGGCCCCTATGGTGAGCAGTTCTTC	CAWRLAGPYGEQFF
14	TRBJ1-4	TRBV11-2	.	.	TGTGCCAGCAGCCGGGTTTGGGGTACTGAAAAACTGTTTTTT	CASSRVWGTEKLFF
15	TRBJ2-1	TRBV15	.	.	TGTGCCACCAGCAGAGGTAACAGCCCCTTAAATGAGCAGTTCTTC	CATSRGNSPLNEQFF
15	TRBJ2-7	TRBV6-6	.	.	TGTGCCAGCAGTTACTCCTATGTAGGGCTGAGAGAGCAGTACTTC	CASSYSYVGLREQYF
16	TRBJ2-7	TRBV13	TRBD2	.	TGTGCCAGCAGTTCGACGGGGGGAGACATCTCCTACGAGCAGTACTTC	CASSSTGGDISYEQYF
15	TRBJ2-7	TRBV4-3	.	.	TGCGCCAGCAGCCAAGATCTAGACAGGTCGAGCGAGCAGTACTTC	CASSQDLDRSSEQYF
13	TRBJ1-1	TRBV25-1	.	.	TGTGCCAGCAGTGAAAGCTGGAACACTGAAGCTTTCTTT	CASSESWNTEAFF
14	TRBJ2-7	TRBV6-5	.	.	TGTGCCAGCAGGGATATTTGGACAACCTACGAGCAGTACTTC	CASRDIWTTYEQYF
15	TRBJ2-1	TRBV5-1	.	.	TGCGCCAGCAGCTTGGGTCATAGGAACTACAATGAGCAGTTCTTC	CASSLGHRNYNEQFF
20	TRBJ2-2	TRBV12-5	TRBD2	.	TGTGCTAGTGGTTCCTGGACTAGCGGGATAAGGGCCCCTAACACCGGGGAGCTGTTTTTT	CASGSWTSGIRAPNTGELFF
13	TRBJ2-3	TRBV11-3	TRBD2	few	TGTGCCAGCAGGGGACTAGCGTCAGATACGCAGTATTTT	CASRGLASDTQYF
12	TRBJ2-3	TRBV18	.	.	TGTGCCAGCTCACCCGGCGAGGATACGCAGTATTTT	CASSPGEDTQYF
15	TRBJ2-3	TRBV5-4	.	.	TGTGCCAGCAGCTCGGGTAGCGTGCGCACAGATACGCAGTATTTT	CASSSGSVRTDTQYF
14	TRBJ1-5	TRBV7-8	.	once	TGTGCCAGCACCTTAGACGGGGCCGATCAGCCCCAGCATTTT	CASTLDGADQPQHF
16	TRBJ2-3	TRBV9	TRBD1	.	TGTGCCAGCAGCGTAGCTGCGACAGGGGGTAGGGATACGCAGTATTTT	CASSVAATGGRDTQYF